These 10 T cell receptor beta chains were sequenced from one sample in a study of T cells in Graves' hyperthyroidism and ophthalmopathy. The source material, RNA transcripts, was used to amplify TCR beta CDR3 regions. The primer set for the first-round RT-PCR of the TCR CDR3 was HTBI. Each CDR3 protein gets one entry after TCRdb re-called the multiplex PCR reads with MiXCR. The sample carries hundreds of thousands of distinct CDR3 sequences, 15% to 19% recorded once. The sample was blood. These receptors all come from a woman aged 18 to 35 with Graves' hyperthyroidism.

The chain is built from TRBV28 and TRBJ2-2; D might be TRBD1 (6 bases). V was cut by 6 bases and J by 4 bases, with 24 bases left in between. This CDR3 spans 18 amino acids. The germline CDR1 and CDR2 sequences are MDHEN and SYDVKM. The CDR3 DNA sequence: TGTGCCAGCAGACCGGACAGTACAGCTGGAGGTGGCACCGGGGAGCTGTTTTTT. As protein: CASRPDSTAGGGTGELFF.

CDR3 loop: CASSYEDSRDEQFF. CDR3 bases: TGTGCCAGCAGTTACGAAGACAGCCGAGATGAGCAGTTCTTC. V and J are TRBV6-2 or TRBV6-3 and TRBJ2-1; a weak D match, TRBD1 (5 bases). Trimming cost V 2 bases and J 8 bases, with 13 bases left between them. Per the germline V gene, CDR1 is MNHEY and CDR2 is SVGEGT. This CDR3 comprises 14 residues.

A word on this clonotype: A much more abundant neighbour one base away suggests this may be a read error. V and J are TRBV2 and TRBJ1-1; no firm D call. The length of the CDR3 is 14 residues. CDR1 SNHLY and CDR2 FYNNEI come from the germline V gene. DNA for the CDR3: TGTGCCAGCATTGAAGCATCCCAGCACACTGAAGCTTTCTTT. This translates into CASIEASQHTEAFF.

This clonotype was seen ten or more times. This chain uses TRBV10-3 with TRBJ2-3; 9 nucleotides line up with TRBD1. The germline V gene has CDR1 ENHRY and CDR2 SYGVKD. The V gene end was trimmed by 6 bases and the J gene end by 2 bases; junction bases not matched to a gene: 6. CDR3 length: 15 residues. The CDR3 here is CAIRQTGGHTDTQYF. The CDR3 DNA reads as TGTGCCATCAGACAAACAGGGGGCCACACAGATACGCAGTATTTT.

This clonotype was detected a few times. The rearrangement uses TRBV2 and TRBJ2-2; D assignment may be TRBD1 or TRBD2 (5 bases each). This CDR3 contains 16 residues. Trimming removed 8 bases at V and 0 bases at J, with 16 bases between. Germline V lookup: CDR1 SNHLY, CDR2 FYNNEI. The CDR3 DNA reads as TGTGCCAGCTCCCCTCTGAGGGGTTCGAACACCGGGGAGCTGTTTTTT. Protein: CASSPLRGSNTGELFF.

This clonotype was observed a few times. The chain uses TRBV27 and TRBJ1-4; 9 bases fit TRBD1. The V gene's germline CDR1 is MNHEY and CDR2 SMNVEV (reference sequence). The CDR3 loop spans 16 amino acids. With V trimmed by 6 bases and J by 8 bases, 13 bases remained unmatched. CDR3 sequence reads: CASSSKTGTGWEKLFF. The CDR3 coding sequence is TGTGCCAGCAGCTCCAAAACCGGGACAGGGTGGGAAAAACTGTTTTTT. The entire variable domain, with the rest obtained from reference TRBV27 and TRBJ1-4, is as follows: EAQVTQNPRYLITVTGKKLTVTCSQNMNHEYMSWYRQDPGLGLRQIYYSMNVEVTDKGDVPEGYKVSRKEKRNFPLILESPSPNQTSLYFCASSSKTGTGWEKLFFGSGTQLSVL.

CDR3 in DNA: TGTGCCACCAGTGAAGGAGCGGGAGGGCCGGGCACCGGGGAGCTGTTTTTT. Residues: CATSEGAGGPGTGELFF. The chain recombines TRBV24-1 with TRBJ2-2, with 10 bases aligning to TRBD2. Germline V gene sequence: CDR1 KGHDR, CDR2 SFDVKD. The CDR3 consists of 17 residues. J was trimmed by 4 bases and V by 4 bases; bases with no gene match: 8.

This clonotype has ten or more counts. This rearrangement joins TRBV20-1 to TRBJ2-7; D may correspond to TRBD1 or TRBD2 (5 bases each). The V and J ends lost 6 bases and 3 bases respectively, with 18 bases between them. The CDR3 loop spans 14 amino acids. Germline V CDR1 and CDR2: DFQATT, SNEGSKA (reference sequence). The CDR3 sequence is CSATFRGAFYEQYF. Here the CDR3 DNA reads TGCAGTGCCACCTTCCGGGGCGCATTCTACGAGCAGTACTTC.

This clonotype was counted only a few times. J is TRBJ2-1 and V is TRBV5-1; D gene unclear. The CDR3 has 13 residues. Per germline, CDR1 SGHRS and CDR2 YFSETQ. Trimming took off 4 bases at V and 3 bases at J, with 8 bases between the two ends. The DNA of the CDR3 is TGCGCCAGCAGCCCCGAACGCTACAATGAGCAGTTCTTC. Protein: CASSPERYNEQFF.

The table lists this clonotype with a few counts. This chain joins TRBV20-1 and TRBJ2-1, with 7 bases lining up with TRBD1. This CDR3 is 15 amino acids long. Germline V gives CDR1 DFQATT, CDR2 SNEGSKA (reference sequence). V was pared by 3 bases and J by 0 bases, with 5 bases of the junction left unmatched. The CDR3 reads CSARGQFSSYNEQFF. The CDR3 DNA reads TGCAGTGCTAGGGGACAGTTTAGCTCCTACAATGAGCAGTTCTTC.